Listed below are T cell receptor beta chains from one sample, sequenced in a study of shared clonotypes between healthy human individuals. Method: immunoSEQ multiplex PCR; TCRdb's copy keeps in-frame clones and lacks some. The repertoire holds about 600,000 clones, with roughly 97% as singletons. Sequencing was done on a sample of naive CD4+ T cells sorted from blood. The receptors originated from a woman aged 25 to 39 in good health. Each CDR3 is given without its conserved first and last residue.

V | CDR3
TRBV9 | ASSGSKRGLDSHRINYGYT
TRBV7-2 | ASSSYRGEQY
TRBV4-2 | ASSQGYRTSGTDTQY
TRBV9 | ASSVDSGAGGEQF
TRBV18 | ASSPVRGLAYQETQY
TRBV4-1 | ASSQGQGVASGYT
TRBV7-6 | ASSLVGRGSYEQY
TRBV19 | ASSISAWTEAF
TRBV11-2 | ASSFSTTAGAREQY
TRBV28 | ASSRPGQGTRQY
TRBV11-3 | ASSLVFATSGNEQF
TRBV28 | ASSSPGTPEYEQY
TRBV7-9 | ASSFGGGDYEQY
TRBV6-6 | ASSSFQGNQPQH
TRBV10-2 | ASSESRGRSRPTETGELF
TRBV27 | ASSYRGPNQPQH
TRBV29-1 | SAYAFSPGQYEPYGYT
TRBV28 | ASKGGLGSTDTQY
TRBV30 | AWNPGYSPLH
TRBV5-4 | ASSQRQAYTGELF
TRBV7-8 | ASSLIDGTDTQY
TRBV19 | ASSLGQGYEQY
TRBV14 | ASSQEPLLGGNTIY
TRBV7-2 | ASSLLGSGYQGGYT
TRBV19 | ASSIVGAFSGTDTQY
TRBV30 | AWSTAETQY
TRBV18 | ASSPLSRSEAF
TRBV28 | ASSRLAGGARQY
TRBV5-8 | ASSLQGQETQY
TRBV30 | AWSVQGADYSEQF
TRBV19 | ASSITGLPYEQY
TRBV27 | ASSKGQGNTEAF
TRBV7-2 | ASSRKGPSYEQY
TRBV6-5 | ASARQENTEAF
TRBV27 | ASSPLPSFYGYT
TRBV19 | ASSTSQGAGYGYT
TRBV6-5 | ASRTRPGFYNEQF
TRBV5-1 | ASSLDGGRSYNEQF
TRBV7-7 | ASSTEGLAQRTQY
TRBV27 | ASSGRNFGNEQF
TRBV19 | ASSIGAGYSYNEQF
TRBV10-1 | ASSESRGLPTEAF
TRBV5-1 | ASSPLAGGVNEQF
TRBV18 | ASSPQGGSNQPQH
TRBV27 | ASSSVFQETQY
TRBV10-3 | AISESGTSGRGSYEQY
TRBV18 | ASSPRSGSGTGELF
TRBV6-5 | ASQVRNYNEQF
TRBV6-1 | ASSESSGLSYEQY
TRBV6-5 | ASSTQVNTEAF